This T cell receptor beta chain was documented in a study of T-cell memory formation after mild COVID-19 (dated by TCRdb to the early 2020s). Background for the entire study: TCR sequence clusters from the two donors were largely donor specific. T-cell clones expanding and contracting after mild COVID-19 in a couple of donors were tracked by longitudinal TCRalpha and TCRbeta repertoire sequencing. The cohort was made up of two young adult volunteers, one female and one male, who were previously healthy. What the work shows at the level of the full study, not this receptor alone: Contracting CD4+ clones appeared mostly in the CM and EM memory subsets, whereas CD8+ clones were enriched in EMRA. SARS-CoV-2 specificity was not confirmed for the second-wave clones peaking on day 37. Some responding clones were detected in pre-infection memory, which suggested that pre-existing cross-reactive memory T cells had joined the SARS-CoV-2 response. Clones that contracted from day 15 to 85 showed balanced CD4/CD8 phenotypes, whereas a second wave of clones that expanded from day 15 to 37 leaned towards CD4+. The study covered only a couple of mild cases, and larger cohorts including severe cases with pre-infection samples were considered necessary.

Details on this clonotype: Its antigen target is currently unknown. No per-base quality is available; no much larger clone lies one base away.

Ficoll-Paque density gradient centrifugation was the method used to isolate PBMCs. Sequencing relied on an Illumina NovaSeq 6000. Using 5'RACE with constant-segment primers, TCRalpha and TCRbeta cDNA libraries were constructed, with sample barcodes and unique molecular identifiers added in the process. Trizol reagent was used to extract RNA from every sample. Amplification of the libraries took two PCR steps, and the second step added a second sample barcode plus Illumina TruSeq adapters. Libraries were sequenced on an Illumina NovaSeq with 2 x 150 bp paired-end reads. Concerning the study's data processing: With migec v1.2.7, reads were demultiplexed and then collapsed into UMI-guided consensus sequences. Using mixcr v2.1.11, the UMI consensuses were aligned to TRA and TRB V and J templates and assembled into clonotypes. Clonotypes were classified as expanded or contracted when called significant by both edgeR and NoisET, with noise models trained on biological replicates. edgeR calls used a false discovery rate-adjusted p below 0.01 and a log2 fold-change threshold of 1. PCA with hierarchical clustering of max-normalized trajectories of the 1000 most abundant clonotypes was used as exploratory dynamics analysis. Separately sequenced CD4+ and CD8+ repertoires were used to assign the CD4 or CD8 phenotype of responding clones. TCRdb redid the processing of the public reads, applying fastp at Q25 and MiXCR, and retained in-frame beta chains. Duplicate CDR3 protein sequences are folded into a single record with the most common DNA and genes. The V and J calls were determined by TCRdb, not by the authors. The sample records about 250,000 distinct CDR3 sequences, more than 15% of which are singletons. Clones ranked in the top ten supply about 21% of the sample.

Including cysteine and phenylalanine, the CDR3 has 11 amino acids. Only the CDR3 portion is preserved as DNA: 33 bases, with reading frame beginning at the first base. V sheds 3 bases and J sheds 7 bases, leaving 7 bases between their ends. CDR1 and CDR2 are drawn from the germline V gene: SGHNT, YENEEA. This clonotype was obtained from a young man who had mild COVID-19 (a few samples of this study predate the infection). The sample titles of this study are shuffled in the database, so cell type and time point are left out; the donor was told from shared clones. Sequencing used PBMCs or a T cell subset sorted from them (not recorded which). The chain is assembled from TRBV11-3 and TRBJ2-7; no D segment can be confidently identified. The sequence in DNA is TGTGCCAGCAGCTTGACGGAAGAGCAGTACTTC. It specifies CASSLTEEQYF.